Below are 5 T cell receptor beta chains sequenced from a single sample in a study of blood T cells in healthy people across ages. Alongside a J-beta primer mix, a sample-barcoded 5' primer served in a second PCR lasting about 7 to 12 cycles. Each CDR3 protein gets one entry after TCRdb re-called the 5' RACE reads with MiXCR. The sample holds around 900,000 distinct CDR3 sequences, 51% seen once. The sequenced sample consisted of blood. The receptor source for this set is a woman aged 55-70 years in good health.

The rearrangement joins TRBV12-3 or TRBV12-4 to TRBJ2-1; 13 bases line up with TRBD2. This CDR3 is built from 20 residues. J was trimmed by 0 bases and V by 5 bases; bases with no gene match: 13. CDR3 amino acids: CASSPRLAGGSRSSYNEQFF. CDR3 sequence (DNA): TGTGCCAGCAGTCCTCGACTAGCGGGAGGATCGCGAAGCTCCTACAATGAGCAGTTCTTC.

The rearrangement links TRBV2 to TRBJ2-7; 7 bases align to TRBD1. Germline-derived CDR1 and CDR2 are SNHLY and FYNNEI. This CDR3 contains 15 residues. Losses at the gene ends were 2 bases for V and 3 bases for J; bases not matched to a gene: 7. The CDR3 nucleotides read TGTGCCAGCAGTGAAAGTGGGGACAGCATCTACGAGCAGTACTTC. Protein: CASSESGDSIYEQYF.

CDR3 sequence: CASSRGLAGALTDTQYF. CDR3 DNA: TGTGCCAGCAGCCGGGGACTAGCGGGAGCATTGACAGATACGCAGTATTTT. V gene TRBV3-1 combines with J gene TRBJ2-3; TRBD2 matches 14 bases. Germline-derived CDR1 and CDR2 are LGHDT and YNNKEL (reference sequence). CDR3 length equals 17 residues. V dropped 4 bases and J dropped 3; count of bases not matched to a gene: 6.

This clonotype was detected only a few times. CDR3 protein: CASSLDRGQDTQYF. The CDR3 nucleotides read TGTGCCAGCAGCCTCGACAGGGGGCAAGATACGCAGTATTTT. This sequence joins TRBV5-5 and TRBJ2-3; 10 bases match TRBD1. The length of the CDR3 is 14 residues. V was clipped by 4 bases and J by 5 bases; unmatched bases: 4. In germline, CDR1 is SGHKS, CDR2 YYEKEE (reference sequence).

This chain joins TRBV24-1 and TRBJ2-5, with D perhaps being TRBD1 or TRBD2 (5 bases each). This CDR3 has 16 amino acids. Per the germline V gene, CDR1 is KGHDR and CDR2 is SFDVKD. V lost 2 bases and J 2 bases, leaving 14 bases between the germline ends. The CDR3 DNA reads as TGTGCCACCAGTGATTCGGGAATTGCAGGGCAAGAGACCCAGTACTTC. Its translation: CATSDSGIAGQETQYF.